Below are 8 T cell receptor beta chains sequenced from a single sample in a study of blood T cell repertoires in COVID-19. The data were produced by immunoSEQ multiplex PCR, yet TCRdb's version contains in-frame clones alone and is incomplete. Among 85,000 to 110,000 clones listed, approximately 89% were seen once. Sample: peripheral blood. The receptors were gathered from a woman of 80 years or more in a cohort sampled during active COVID-19.

The chain combines TRBV9 with TRBJ1-1, with TRBD1 matching over 8 bases. Germline trimming cut 4 bases from V and 0 bases from J; bases unmatched to any gene: 5. Germline V gene lookup returns CDR1 SGDLS and CDR2 YYNGEE. CDR3 length: 15 residues. CDR3 residues: CASSPPTGVNTEAFF. The CDR3 bases are TGTGCCAGCAGCCCCCCGACAGGGGTGAACACTGAAGCTTTCTTT.

This clone was seen more than once but under ten times. V is TRBV5-1 and J is TRBJ2-7; D may be TRBD1 (6 bases). The CDR3 extends over 16 amino acids. Germline V lookup: CDR1 SGHRS, CDR2 YFSETQ. Trimming left V 4 bases short and J 3 bases short, with 20 bases between. CDR3 loop: CASSVTGTMGLYEQYF. CDR3 in DNA: TGCGCCAGCAGCGTCACCGGGACAATGGGCCTCTACGAGCAGTACTTC.

The chain links TRBV28 to TRBJ2-6, with D tentatively TRBD1 (5 bases). The germline V gene encodes CDR1 MDHEN and CDR2 SYDVKM. Trimming removed 4 bases at V and 2 bases at J, with 18 bases between. CDR3 length: 18 amino acids. CDR3 amino acids: CASSYSSHSRAGANVLTF. In nucleotides, the CDR3 is TGTGCCAGCAGTTACTCATCCCACTCCAGGGCTGGGGCCAACGTCCTGACTTTC.

The CDR3, as DNA: TGTGCCACCAGTGATGCGGGAAATTCACCCCTCCACTTT. Its protein product is CATSDAGNSPLHF. The V gene is TRBV24-1, the J gene TRBJ1-6; no firm D call. Germline V lookup: CDR1 KGHDR, CDR2 SFDVKD. The CDR3 has 13 amino acids. Between the trimmed V and J ends, which lost 3 bases and 7 bases, there was a span of 6 bases.

This chain uses TRBV19 with TRBJ1-1, with TRBD1 identical over 7 bases. V shed 6 bases, J shed 8 bases, and the junction held 9 bases outside the gene matches. In germline, CDR1 is LNHDA, CDR2 SQIVND (reference sequence). This CDR3 comprises 13 residues. As DNA, the CDR3 is TGTGCCAGTAGAGTTCAGGGGGTGGAAGAAGCTTTCTTT. This codes for CASRVQGVEEAFF.

The chain couples TRBV12-3 or TRBV12-4 to TRBJ2-1; D may be TRBD2 (6 bases). V shed 3 bases and J shed 6 bases, with 6 bases lying between them. There are 12 residues in the CDR3. The CDR3: CASSFGGNEQFF. In nucleotides, the CDR3 is TGTGCCAGCAGTTTCGGGGGCAATGAGCAGTTCTTC.

The chain uses TRBV6-5 and TRBJ2-6, with 7 bases aligning to TRBD2. V was clipped by 5 bases and J by 0 bases; unmatched bases: 1. Germline V gene lookup returns CDR1 MNHEY and CDR2 SVGAGI. This CDR3 comprises 15 residues. The CDR3 loop is CASSRGSSGANVLTF. DNA of the CDR3: TGTGCCAGCAGTCGCGGGAGCTCTGGGGCCAACGTCCTGACTTTC.

The genes are TRBV29-1 and TRBJ2-7; TRBD2 matches at 13 bases. This CDR3 spans 14 amino acids. Germline loops: CDR1 SQVTM, CDR2 ANQGSEA. The J segment lost 2 bases and the V segment lost 5 bases, leaving 3 bases of the junction unmatched. The CDR3 nucleotides are TGCAGCGTTTTGGGACTAGCGGGACCCTACGAGCAGTACTTC. Residues: CSVLGLAGPYEQYF.